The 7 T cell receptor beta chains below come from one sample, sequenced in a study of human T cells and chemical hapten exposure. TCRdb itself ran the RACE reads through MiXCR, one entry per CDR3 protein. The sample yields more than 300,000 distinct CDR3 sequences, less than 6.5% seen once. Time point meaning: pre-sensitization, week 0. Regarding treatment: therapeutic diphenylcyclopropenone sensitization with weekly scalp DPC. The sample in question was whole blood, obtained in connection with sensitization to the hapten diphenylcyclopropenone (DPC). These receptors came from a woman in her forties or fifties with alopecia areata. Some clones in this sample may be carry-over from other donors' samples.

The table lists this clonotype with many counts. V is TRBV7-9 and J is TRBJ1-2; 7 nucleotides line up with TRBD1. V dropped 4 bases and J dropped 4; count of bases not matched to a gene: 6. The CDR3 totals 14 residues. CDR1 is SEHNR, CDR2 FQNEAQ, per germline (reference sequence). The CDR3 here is CASSSTTGTYGYTF. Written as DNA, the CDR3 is TGTGCCAGCAGCTCTACGACAGGGACCTATGGCTACACCTTC.

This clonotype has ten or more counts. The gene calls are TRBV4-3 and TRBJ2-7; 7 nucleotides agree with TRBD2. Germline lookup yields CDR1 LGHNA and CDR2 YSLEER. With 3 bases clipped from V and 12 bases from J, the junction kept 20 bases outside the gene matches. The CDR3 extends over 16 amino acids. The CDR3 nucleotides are TGCGCCAGCAGCCAGGATTCCCCATCACTAGCGCCCTGGCTGTACTTC. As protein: CASSQDSPSLAPWLYF.

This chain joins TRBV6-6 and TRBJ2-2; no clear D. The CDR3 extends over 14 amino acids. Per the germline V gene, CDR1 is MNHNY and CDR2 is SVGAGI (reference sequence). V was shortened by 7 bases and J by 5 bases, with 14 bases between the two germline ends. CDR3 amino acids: CASTPSRQTGELFF. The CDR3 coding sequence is TGTGCCAGCACACCGAGTCGGCAGACCGGGGAGCTGTTTTTT.

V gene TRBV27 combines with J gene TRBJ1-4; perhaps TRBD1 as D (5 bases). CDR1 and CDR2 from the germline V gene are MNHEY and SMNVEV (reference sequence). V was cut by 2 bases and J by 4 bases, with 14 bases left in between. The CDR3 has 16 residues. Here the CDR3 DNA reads TGTGCCAGCAGTTTAGTCAGGGCGCAAAATAATGAAAAACTGTTTTTT. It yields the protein CASSLVRAQNNEKLFF.

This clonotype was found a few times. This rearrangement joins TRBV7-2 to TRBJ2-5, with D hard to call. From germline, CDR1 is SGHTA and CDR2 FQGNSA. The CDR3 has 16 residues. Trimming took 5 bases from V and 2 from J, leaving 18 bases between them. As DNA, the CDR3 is TGTGCCAGCAGCGGACCTCGCGGCCATTTACAAGAGACCCAGTACTTC. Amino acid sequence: CASSGPRGHLQETQYF.

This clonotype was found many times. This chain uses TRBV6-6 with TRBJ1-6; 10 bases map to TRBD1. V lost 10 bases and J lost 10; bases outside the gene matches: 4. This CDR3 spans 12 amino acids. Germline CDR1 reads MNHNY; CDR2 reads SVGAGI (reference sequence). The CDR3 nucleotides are TGTGCCACCCGGGACAGGGGATCACCCCTCCACTTT. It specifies CATRDRGSPLHF.

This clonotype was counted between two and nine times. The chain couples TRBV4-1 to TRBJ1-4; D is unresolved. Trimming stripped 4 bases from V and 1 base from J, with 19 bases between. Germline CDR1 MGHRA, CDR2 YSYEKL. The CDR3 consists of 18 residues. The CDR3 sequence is CASSPSPGRGGTNEKLFF. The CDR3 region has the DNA TGCGCCAGCAGCCCATCCCCTGGGCGAGGTGGAACTAATGAAAAACTGTTTTTT.